This T cell receptor (beta chain) comes out of a study of long-term antiretroviral therapy in people with HIV. Running of the v3.0 immunoSEQ assay took place at survey level. The table came from immunoSEQ multiplex PCR; TCRdb's copy has only in-frame clones and leaves some out. Of almost 30,000 clones in the sample, over 90% were seen once. With 3 bases clipped from V and 8 bases from J, the junction kept 19 bases outside the gene matches. The V gene's germline CDR1 is SGHVS and CDR2 FQNEAQ. The CDR3 totals 18 residues. The sample was unsorted PBMCs, taken approximately 6.5 years after starting antiretroviral therapy. This sequence was found in a woman in her forties with HIV. The chain combines TRBV7-8 with TRBJ1-2; the match to TRBD1 covers 9 bases. The DNA of the CDR3 is TGTGCCAGCAGCTTTGCCCCACGGGCGGGACAGGGACCCGGGGGCTACACCTTC. Translated: CASSFAPRAGQGPGGYTF. Filled out from reference TRBV7-8 and TRBJ1-2, the complete variable domain reads GAGVSQSPRYKVAKRGQDVALRCDPISGHVSLFWYQQALGQGPEFLTYFQNEAQLDKSGLPSDRFFAERPEGSVSTLKIQRTQQEDSAVYLCASSFAPRAGQGPGGYTFGSGTRLTVV.